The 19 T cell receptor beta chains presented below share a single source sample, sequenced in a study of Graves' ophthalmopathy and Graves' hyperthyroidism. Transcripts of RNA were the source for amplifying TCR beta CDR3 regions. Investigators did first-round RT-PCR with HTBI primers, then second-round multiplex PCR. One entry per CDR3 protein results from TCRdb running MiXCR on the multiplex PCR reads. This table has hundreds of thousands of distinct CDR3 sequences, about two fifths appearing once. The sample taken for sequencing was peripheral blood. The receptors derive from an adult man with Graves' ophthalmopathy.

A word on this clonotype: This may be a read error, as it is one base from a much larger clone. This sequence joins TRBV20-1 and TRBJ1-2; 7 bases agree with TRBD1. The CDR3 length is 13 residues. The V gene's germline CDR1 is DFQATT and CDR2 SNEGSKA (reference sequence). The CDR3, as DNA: TGCAGTGCTAGAGAACAGGGGTACTATGGCCACACCTTC. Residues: CSAREQGYYGHTF.

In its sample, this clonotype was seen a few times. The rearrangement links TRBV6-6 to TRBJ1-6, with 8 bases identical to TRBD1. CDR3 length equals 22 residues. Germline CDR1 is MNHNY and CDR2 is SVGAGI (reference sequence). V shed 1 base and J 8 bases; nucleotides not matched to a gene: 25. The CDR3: CASSYLAPWVGQAPITDSPLHF. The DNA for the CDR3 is TGTGCCAGCAGTTACTTGGCCCCCTGGGTGGGACAGGCACCCATTACCGATTCACCCCTCCACTTT.

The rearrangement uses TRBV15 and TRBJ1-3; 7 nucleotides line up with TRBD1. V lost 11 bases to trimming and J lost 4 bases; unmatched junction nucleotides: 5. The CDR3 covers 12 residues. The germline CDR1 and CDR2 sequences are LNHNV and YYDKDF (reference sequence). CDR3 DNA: TGTGCCGTCCCGGGACAGGGAAACACCATATATTTT. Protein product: CAVPGQGNTIYF. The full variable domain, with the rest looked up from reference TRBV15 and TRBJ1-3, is DAMVIQNPRYQVTQFGKPVTLSCSQTLNHNVMYWYQQKSSQAPKLLFHYYDKDFNNEADTPDNFQSRRPNTSFCFLDIRSPGLGDTAMYLCAVPGQGNTIYFGEGSWLTVV.

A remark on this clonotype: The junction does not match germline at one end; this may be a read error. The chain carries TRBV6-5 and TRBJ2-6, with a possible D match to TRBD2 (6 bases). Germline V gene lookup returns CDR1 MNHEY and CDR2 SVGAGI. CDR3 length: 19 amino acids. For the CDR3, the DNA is TGTACCAGCAGTGAAATCGGAGGGCGAGGGCACTCTGGGGCCAACGTCCTGACTTTC. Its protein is CTSSEIGGRGHSGANVLTF.

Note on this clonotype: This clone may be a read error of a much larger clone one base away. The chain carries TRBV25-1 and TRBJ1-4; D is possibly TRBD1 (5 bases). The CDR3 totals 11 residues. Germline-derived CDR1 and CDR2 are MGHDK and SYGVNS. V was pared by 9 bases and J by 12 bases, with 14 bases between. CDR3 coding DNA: TGTGCCAGAGTTCAGGGAATGGAACTGTTTTTT. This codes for CARVQGMELFF.

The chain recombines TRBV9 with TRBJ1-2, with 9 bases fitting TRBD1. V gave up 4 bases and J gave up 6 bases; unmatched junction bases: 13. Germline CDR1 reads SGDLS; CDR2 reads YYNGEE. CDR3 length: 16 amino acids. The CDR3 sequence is CASSRASRDRVDGYTF. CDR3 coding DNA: TGTGCCAGCAGCCGAGCCTCCCGGGACAGGGTGGATGGCTACACCTTC.

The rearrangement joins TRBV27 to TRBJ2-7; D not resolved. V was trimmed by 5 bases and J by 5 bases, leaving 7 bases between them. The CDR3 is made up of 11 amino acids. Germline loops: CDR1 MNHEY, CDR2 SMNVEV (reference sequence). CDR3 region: CASSNGHEQYF. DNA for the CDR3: TGTGCCAGCAGTAATGGCCACGAGCAGTACTTC.

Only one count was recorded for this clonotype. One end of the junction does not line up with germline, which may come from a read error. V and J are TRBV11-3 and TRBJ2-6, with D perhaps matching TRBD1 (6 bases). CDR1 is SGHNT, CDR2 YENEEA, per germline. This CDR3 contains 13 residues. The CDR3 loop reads CASSLAGDTGQAF. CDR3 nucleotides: TGTGCCAGCAGCTTAGCTGGGGATACAGGGCAAGCTTTC.

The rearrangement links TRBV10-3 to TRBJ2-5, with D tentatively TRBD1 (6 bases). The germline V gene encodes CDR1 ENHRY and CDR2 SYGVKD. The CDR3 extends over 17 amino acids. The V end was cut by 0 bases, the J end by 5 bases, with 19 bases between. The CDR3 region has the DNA TGTGCCATCAGTGAGTCGAAGACCGGCAGGGGTTATGAGACCCAGTACTTC. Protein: CAISESKTGRGYETQYF.

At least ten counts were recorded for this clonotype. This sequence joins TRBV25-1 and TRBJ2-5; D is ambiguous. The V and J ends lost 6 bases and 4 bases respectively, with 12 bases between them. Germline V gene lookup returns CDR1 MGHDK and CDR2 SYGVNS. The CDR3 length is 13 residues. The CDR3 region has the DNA TGTGCCAGCAGGGGGAACAGTCCAGAGACCCAGTACTTC. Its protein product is CASRGNSPETQYF.

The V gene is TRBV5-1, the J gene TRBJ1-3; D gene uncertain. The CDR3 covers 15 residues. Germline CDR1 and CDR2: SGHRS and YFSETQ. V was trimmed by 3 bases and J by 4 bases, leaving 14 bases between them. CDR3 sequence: CASSSPAELGNTIYF. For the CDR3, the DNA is TGCGCCAGCAGCTCCCCGGCCGAACTCGGAAACACCATATATTTT.

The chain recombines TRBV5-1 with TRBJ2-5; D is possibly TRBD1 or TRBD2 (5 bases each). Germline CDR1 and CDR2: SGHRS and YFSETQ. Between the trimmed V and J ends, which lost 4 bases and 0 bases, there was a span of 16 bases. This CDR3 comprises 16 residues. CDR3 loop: CASSPQGGGYQETQYF. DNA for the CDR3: TGCGCCAGCAGCCCCCAGGGTGGGGGATACCAAGAGACCCAGTACTTC.

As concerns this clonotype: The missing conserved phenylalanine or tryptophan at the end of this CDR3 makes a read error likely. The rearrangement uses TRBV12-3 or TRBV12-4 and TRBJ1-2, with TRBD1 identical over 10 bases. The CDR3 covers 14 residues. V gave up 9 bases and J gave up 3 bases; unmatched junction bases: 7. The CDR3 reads CARKTGTGDYGYTL. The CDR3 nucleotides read TGTGCCAGAAAAACCGGGACAGGGGACTATGGCTACACCCTC.

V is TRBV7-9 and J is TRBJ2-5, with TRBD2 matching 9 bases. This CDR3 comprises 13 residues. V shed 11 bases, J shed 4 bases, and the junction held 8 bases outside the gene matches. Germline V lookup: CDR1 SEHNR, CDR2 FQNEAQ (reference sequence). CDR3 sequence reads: CADSETSGETQYF. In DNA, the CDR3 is TGTGCCGACAGCGAGACTAGCGGAGAGACCCAGTACTTC.

CDR3 coding DNA: TGTGCCAGCAGCGTCGGGACAGGGGGACATGGCTACACCTTC. Amino acids: CASSVGTGGHGYTF. The genes are TRBV9 and TRBJ1-2, with 11 bases identical to TRBD1. V was pared by 2 bases and J by 6 bases, with 3 bases of the junction left unmatched. CDR1 and CDR2 from the germline V gene are SGDLS and YYNGEE. The CDR3 is 14 residues long. The whole variable domain, remainder taken from reference TRBV9 and TRBJ1-2, is DSGVTQTPKHLITATGQRVTLRCSPRSGDLSVYWYQQSLDQGLQFLIQYYNGEERAKGNILERFSAQQFPDLHSELNLSSLELGDSALYFCASSVGTGGHGYTFGSGTRLTVV.

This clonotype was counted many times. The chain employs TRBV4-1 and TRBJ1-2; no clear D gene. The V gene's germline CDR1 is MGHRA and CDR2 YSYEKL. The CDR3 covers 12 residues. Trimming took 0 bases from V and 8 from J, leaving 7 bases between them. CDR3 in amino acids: CASSQERVGYTF. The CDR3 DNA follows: TGCGCCAGCAGCCAAGAAAGGGTCGGCTACACCTTC.

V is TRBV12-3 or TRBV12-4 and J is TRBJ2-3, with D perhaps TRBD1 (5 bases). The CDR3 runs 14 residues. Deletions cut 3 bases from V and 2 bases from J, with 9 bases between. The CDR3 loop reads CASSFSRVTDTQYF. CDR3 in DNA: TGTGCCAGCAGTTTTAGCAGGGTCACAGATACGCAGTATTTT.

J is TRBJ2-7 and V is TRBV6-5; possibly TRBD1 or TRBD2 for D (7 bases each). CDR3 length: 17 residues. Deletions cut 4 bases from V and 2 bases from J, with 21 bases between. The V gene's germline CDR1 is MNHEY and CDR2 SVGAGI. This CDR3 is CASSFSEPGGDAYEQYF. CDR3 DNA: TGTGCCAGCAGTTTCTCCGAGCCAGGGGGGGACGCCTACGAGCAGTACTTC.

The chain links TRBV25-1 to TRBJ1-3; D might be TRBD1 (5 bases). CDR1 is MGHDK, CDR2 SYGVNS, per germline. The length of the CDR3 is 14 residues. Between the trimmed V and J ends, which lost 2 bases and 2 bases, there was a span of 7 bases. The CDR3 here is CASSEGGTGNTIYF. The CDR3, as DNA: TGTGCCAGCAGTGAAGGGGGGACTGGAAACACCATATATTTT.